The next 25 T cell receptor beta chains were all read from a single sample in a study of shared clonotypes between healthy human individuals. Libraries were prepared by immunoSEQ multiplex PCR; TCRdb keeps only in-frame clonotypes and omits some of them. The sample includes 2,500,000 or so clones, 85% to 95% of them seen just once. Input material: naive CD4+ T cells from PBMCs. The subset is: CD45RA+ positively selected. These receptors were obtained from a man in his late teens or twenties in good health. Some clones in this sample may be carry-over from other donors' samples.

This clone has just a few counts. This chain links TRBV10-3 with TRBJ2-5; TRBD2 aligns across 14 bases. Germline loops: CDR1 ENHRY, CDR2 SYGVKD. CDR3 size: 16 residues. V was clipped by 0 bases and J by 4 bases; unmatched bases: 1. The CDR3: CAISESGTSGRETQYF. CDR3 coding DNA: TGTGCCATCAGTGAGTCGGGGACTAGCGGGAGAGAGACCCAGTACTTC.

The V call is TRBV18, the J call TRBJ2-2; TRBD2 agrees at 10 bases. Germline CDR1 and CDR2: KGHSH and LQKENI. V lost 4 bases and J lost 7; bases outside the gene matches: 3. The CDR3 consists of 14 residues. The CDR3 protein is CASSRTSGVGELFF. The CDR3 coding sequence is TGTGCCAGCTCACGGACTAGCGGTGTCGGGGAGCTGTTTTTT.

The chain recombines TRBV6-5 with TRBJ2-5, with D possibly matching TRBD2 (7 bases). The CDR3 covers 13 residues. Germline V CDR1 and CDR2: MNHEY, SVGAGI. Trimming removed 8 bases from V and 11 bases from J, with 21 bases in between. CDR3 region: CASRGGRGGEQYF. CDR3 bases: TGTGCCAGCCGGGGCGGGAGAGGGGGAGAGCAGTACTTC.

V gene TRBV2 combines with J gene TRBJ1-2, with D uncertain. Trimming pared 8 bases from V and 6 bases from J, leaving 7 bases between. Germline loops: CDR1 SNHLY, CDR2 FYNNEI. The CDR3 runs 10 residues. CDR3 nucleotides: TGTGCCAGCCGCCTTGATGGCTACACCTTC. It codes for CASRLDGYTF.

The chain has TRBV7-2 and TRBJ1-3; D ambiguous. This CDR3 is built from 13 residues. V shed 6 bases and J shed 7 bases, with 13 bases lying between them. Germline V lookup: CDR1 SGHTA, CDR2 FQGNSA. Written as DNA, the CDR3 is TGTGCCAGCAGACCATCCCCCGGGAACACCATATATTTT. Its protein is CASRPSPGNTIYF.

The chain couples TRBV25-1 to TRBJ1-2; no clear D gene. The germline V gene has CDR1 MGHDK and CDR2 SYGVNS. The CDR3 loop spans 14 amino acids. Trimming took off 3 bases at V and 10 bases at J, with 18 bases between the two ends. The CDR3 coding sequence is TGTGCCAGCAGTGAGGCGGGTCCCCGTATATACTACACCTTC. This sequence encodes CASSEAGPRIYYTF.

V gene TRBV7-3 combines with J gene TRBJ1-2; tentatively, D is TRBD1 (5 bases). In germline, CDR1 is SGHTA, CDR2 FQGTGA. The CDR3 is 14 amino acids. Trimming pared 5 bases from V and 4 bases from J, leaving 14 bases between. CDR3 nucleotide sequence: TGTGCCAGCAGCGACGACAGACAAACCTATGGCTACACCTTC. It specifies CASSDDRQTYGYTF.

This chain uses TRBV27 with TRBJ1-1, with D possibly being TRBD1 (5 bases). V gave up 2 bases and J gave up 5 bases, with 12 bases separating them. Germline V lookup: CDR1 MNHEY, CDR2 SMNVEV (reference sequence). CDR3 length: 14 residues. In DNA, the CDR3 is TGTGCCAGCAGTTTACTCGGGACCCGGACTGAAGCTTTCTTT. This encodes CASSLLGTRTEAFF.

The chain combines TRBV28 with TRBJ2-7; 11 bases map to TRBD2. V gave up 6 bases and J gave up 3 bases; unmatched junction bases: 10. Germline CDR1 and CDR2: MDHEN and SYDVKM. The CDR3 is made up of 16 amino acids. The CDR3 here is CASSQMGLADSYEQYF. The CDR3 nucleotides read TGTGCCAGCAGCCAGATGGGACTAGCGGACAGCTACGAGCAGTACTTC.

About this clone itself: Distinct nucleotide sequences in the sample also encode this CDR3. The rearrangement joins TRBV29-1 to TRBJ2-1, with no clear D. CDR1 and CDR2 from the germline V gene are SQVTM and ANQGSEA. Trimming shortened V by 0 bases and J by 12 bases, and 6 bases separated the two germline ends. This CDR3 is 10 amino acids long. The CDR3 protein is CSVEETGQFF. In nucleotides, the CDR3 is TGCAGCGTTGAAGAGACGGGGCAGTTCTTC.

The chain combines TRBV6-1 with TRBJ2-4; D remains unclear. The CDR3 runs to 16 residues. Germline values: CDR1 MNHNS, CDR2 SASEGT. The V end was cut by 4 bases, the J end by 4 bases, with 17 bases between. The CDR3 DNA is TGTGCCAGCAGTGTTGCAGGCCGAATGGTAAAAAACATTCAGTACTTC. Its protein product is CASSVAGRMVKNIQYF.

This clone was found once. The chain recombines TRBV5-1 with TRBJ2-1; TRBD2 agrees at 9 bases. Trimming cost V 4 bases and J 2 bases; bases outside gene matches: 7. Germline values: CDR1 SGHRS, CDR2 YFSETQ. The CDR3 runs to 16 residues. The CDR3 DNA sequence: TGCGCCAGCAGCCGGACTAGCGCGGCGACCTACAATGAGCAGTTCTTC. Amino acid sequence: CASSRTSAATYNEQFF.

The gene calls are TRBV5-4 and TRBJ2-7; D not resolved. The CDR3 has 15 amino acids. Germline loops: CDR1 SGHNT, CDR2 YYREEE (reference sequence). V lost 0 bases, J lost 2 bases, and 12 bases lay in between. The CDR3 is CASSLGVDPTYEQYF. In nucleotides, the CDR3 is TGTGCCAGCAGCTTGGGGGTGGACCCTACCTACGAGCAGTACTTC.

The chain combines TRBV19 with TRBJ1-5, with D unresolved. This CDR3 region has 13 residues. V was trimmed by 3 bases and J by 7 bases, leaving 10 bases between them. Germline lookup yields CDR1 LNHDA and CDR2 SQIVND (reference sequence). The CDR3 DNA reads TGTGCCAGTAGTATCGGGCTTCAGCAGCCCCAGCATTTT. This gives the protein CASSIGLQQPQHF.

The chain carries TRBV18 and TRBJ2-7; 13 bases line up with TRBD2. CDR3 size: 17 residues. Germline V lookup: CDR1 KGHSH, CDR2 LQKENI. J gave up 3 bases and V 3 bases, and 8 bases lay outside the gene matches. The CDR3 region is CASSPRTSGSWDYEQYF. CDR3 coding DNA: TGTGCCAGCTCACCCCGGACTAGCGGGAGCTGGGACTACGAGCAGTACTTC.

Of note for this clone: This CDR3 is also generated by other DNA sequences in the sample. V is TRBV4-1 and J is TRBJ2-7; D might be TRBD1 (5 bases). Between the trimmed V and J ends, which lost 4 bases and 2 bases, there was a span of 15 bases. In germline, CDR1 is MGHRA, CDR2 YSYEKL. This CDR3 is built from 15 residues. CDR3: CASSLGQGGPYEQYF. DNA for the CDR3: TGCGCCAGCAGCCTGGGGCAGGGCGGCCCCTACGAGCAGTACTTC.

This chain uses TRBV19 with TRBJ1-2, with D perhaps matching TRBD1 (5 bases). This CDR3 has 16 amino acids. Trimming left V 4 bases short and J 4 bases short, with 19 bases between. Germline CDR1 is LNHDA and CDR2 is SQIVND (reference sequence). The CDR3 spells CASSTPGPGNPYGYTF. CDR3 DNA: TGTGCCAGTAGTACACCGGGACCGGGTAACCCCTATGGCTACACCTTC.

The CDR3 nucleotides are TGCGCCAGCAGCCGAAACAGGGGGTTTGTGGAGACCCAGTACTTC. This gives the protein CASSRNRGFVETQYF. This sequence joins TRBV5-1 and TRBJ2-5; 8 bases map to TRBD1. This CDR3 spans 15 amino acids. The junction had 10 bases not matched to a gene; V was cut back by 4 bases and J by 5 bases. Germline V gene lookup returns CDR1 SGHRS and CDR2 YFSETQ.

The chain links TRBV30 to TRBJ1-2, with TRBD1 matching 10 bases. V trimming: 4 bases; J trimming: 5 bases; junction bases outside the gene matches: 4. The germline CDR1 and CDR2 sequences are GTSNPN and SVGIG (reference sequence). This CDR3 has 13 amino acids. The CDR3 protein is CAWTRDRGYGYTF. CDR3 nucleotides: TGTGCCTGGACCCGGGACAGGGGTTATGGCTACACCTTC.

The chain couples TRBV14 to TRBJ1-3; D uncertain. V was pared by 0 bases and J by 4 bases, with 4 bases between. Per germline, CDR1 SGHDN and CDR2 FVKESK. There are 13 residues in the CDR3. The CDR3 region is CASSQDLGNTIYF. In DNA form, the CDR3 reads TGTGCCAGCAGCCAAGATTTGGGAAACACCATATATTTT.

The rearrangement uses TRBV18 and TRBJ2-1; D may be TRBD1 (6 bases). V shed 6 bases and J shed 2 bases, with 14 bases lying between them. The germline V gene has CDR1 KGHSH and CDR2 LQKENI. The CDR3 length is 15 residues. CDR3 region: CASSQTRDTYNEQFF. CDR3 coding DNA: TGTGCCAGCTCCCAAACCCGGGACACCTACAATGAGCAGTTCTTC. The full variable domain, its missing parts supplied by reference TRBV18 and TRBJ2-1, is NAGVMQNPRHLVRRRGQEARLRCSPMKGHSHVYWYRQLPEEGLKFMVYLQKENIIDESGMPKERFSAEFPKEGPSILRIQQVVRGDSAAYFCASSQTRDTYNEQFFGPGTRLTVL.

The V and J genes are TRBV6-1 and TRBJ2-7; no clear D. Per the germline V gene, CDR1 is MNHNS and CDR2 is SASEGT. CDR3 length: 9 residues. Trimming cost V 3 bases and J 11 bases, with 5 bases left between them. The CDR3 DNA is TGTGCCAGCAGTGATGACAAGTACTTC. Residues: CASSDDKYF.

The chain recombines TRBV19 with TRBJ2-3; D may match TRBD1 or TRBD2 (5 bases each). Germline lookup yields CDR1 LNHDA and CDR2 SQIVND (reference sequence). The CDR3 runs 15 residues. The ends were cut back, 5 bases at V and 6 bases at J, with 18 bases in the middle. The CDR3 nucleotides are TGTGCCAGTAGTGTCGAGGGGACGGGCAGCGATACGCAGTATTTT. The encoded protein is CASSVEGTGSDTQYF.

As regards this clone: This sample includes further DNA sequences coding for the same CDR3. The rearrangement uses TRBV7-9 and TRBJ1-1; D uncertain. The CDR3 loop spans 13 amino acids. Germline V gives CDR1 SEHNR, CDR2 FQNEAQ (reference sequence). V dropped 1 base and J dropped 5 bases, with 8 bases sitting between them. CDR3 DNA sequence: TGTGCCAGCAGCTTAGTGGCGGGGACTGAAGCTTTCTTT. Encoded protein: CASSLVAGTEAFF.

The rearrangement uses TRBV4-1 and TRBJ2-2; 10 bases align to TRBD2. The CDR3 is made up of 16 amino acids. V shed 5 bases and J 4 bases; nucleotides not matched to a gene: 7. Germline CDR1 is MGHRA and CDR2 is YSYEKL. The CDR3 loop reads CASSERLAGITGELFF. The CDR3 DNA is TGCGCCAGCAGCGAGAGACTAGCGGGCATCACCGGGGAGCTGTTTTTT.